This T cell receptor (beta chain) was sequenced during a study of response to subunit inactivated influenza vaccine. Study-level results: Seasonal influenza vaccination, on each occasion, was suggested by the authors to recruit few new T cells.

For this clonotype: Its matching antigen is unknown.

TCRdb processed the RT-PCR reads anew with MiXCR; each CDR3 protein has one entry. Of fewer than 800,000 distinct CDR3 sequences listed, 15% to 17% are singletons. V lost 3 bases to trimming and J lost 8 bases; unmatched junction nucleotides: 0. The CDR3 extends over 12 amino acids. CDR1 KGHSH and CDR2 LQKENI come from the germline V gene. The gene calls are TRBV18 and TRBJ2-1; 8 bases line up with TRBD1. This sequence was found in a man aged 45-65 years who received an inactivated influenza vaccine. Sequencing used PBMCs from blood, obtained about 11 days after vaccination. CDR3 amino acids: CASSPTGDEQFF. CDR3 bases: TGTGCCAGCTCACCGACAGGGGATGAGCAGTTCTTC.